The clone carrying this TCR beta chain appeared a single time. Its antigen is currently unknown. These data are taken from a study of shared clonotypes between healthy human individuals. Study-level findings and limits: Limitation of the genetic and exposure-history diversity represented came from the few donors.

Every donor was a Caucasian adult from Nashville, Tennessee. The investigators split CD4+ cells into a CD45RA+ naive subset and a CD45RA-negative memory subset. Deep-level running was used for the assay. Sequencing used immunoSEQ multiplex PCR; TCRdb keeps in-frame clones, though not all of them. The sample has approximately 2.1 million clones; approximately 93% are singletons. Trimming at V came to 0 bases and at J to 5 bases, leaving 8 bases not matched to a gene. CDR3 length: 17 amino acids. The germline V gene has CDR1 SNHLY and CDR2 FYNNEI. Material: naive CD4+ T cells from PBMCs. Subset indicated: CD45RA+ positively selected. The chain recombines TRBV2 with TRBJ2-5, with TRBD2 matching 11 bases. The source is a man younger than 30 in good health. Some clones in this sample may be carry-over from other donors' samples. The CDR3 nucleotides read TGTGCCAGCAGTGAAGCTAGCGGGAGGGCCGGTGGGGAGACCCAGTACTTC. It codes for CASSEASGRAGGETQYF.